This T cell receptor (beta chain) was captured in a study of T cells in tuberculosis. Across the study: IGRA-negative adolescents, IGRA-positive adolescents with latent tuberculosis and adults with active tuberculosis formed this South African cohort.

With respect to this clone: What it recognizes is unknown.

Some clones are missing from TCRdb's copy, which holds only in-frame ones; the method was immunoSEQ multiplex PCR. The sample holds under 50,000 clones, nearly 97% seen once. In germline, CDR1 is SEHNR, CDR2 FQNEAQ (reference sequence). V lost 6 bases to trimming and J lost 2 bases; unmatched junction nucleotides: 14. The CDR3 has 17 amino acids. Study-level results: Active tuberculosis alpha repertoires lay closer to GMM-specific TCRs than controls'. Smaller alpha distances in active tuberculosis partly reflected shorter CDR3-alpha lengths.

Sequenced sample: PBMCs. This TCR was sampled from a donor aged 10-30 years with latent tuberculosis or without tuberculosis infection. V gene TRBV7-9 combines with J gene TRBJ2-3, with 7 bases matching TRBD1. This CDR3 reads CASRPRIRDRATDTQYF. The CDR3 region has the DNA TGTGCCAGCAGACCCAGGATACGGGACAGAGCCACAGATACGCAGTATTTT.